In its sample, the clone carrying this T cell receptor (beta chain) was seen many times. What it binds is unknown. The germline gives CDR1 SGHRS, CDR2 YFSETQ. This CDR3 has 12 residues. Trimming removed 7 bases at V and 2 bases at J, with 9 bases between. From the RT-PCR reads, TCRdb called clonotypes with MiXCR, one entry per CDR3 protein. The data contain about 610,000 distinct CDR3 sequences, 14% of them singletons. The record originates from a study of response to subunit inactivated influenza vaccine. Study conclusions and caveats: Authors proposed each seasonal influenza vaccination draws in few new T cells.

The chain is built from TRBV5-1 and TRBJ2-5, with D possibly TRBD2 on 5 matching bases. The source was PBMCs from blood, collected approximately 13 days after vaccination. The clonotype comes from a man aged 50-60 years who received an inactivated influenza vaccine. In DNA form, the CDR3 reads TGCGCCAGCGGCAGGACTCAAGAGACCCAGTACTTC. This gives the protein CASGRTQETQYF.